This entry features one TCR beta chain sequence. Its antigen is still unknown. A much larger clonotype is one base distant, so this may be a read error. No conserved phenylalanine or tryptophan is present at the end of the CDR3, so a read error is the likely explanation. TRB rearrangements were amplified by multiplex PCR with BIOMED2 TRB-A/B primers. Via MiXCR, TCRdb re-called the multiplex PCR reads, giving one row per CDR3 protein. The repertoire consists of over 15,000 distinct CDR3 sequences, with 36% occurring once and the leading ten covering 16%. Germline V gene sequence: CDR1 LNHDA, CDR2 SQIVND (reference sequence). The V gene lost 10 bases and the J gene lost 3 bases, with 18 bases spanning the gap. The CDR3 totals 14 residues. This entry comes from a study of T and B cells in COVID-19 patients. As for the study in general: COVID-19 patients gave peripheral blood either during active infection or after recovery. The recovered patients had mostly mild to moderate COVID-19 with outpatient management. In the active-infection cohort, about 90% of the roughly 20 patients had comorbidities linked to unfavorable COVID-19 outcome. The study, taken as a whole, reports: Active COVID-19 showed highly clonal TRB repertoires; recovery showed diversity and richness above healthy donors.

Blood genomic DNA input for TRB amplification was roughly 220-500 ng. The source is a human donor with active COVID-19. The chain employs TRBV19 and TRBJ1-2; a weak D match, TRBD1 (5 bases). The sequencing sample was made of blood. In nucleotides, the CDR3 is TGTGCCACCAGAGGAATGGAAGGGGACTATGGCTACACCTTA. Translating gives CATRGMEGDYGYTL.